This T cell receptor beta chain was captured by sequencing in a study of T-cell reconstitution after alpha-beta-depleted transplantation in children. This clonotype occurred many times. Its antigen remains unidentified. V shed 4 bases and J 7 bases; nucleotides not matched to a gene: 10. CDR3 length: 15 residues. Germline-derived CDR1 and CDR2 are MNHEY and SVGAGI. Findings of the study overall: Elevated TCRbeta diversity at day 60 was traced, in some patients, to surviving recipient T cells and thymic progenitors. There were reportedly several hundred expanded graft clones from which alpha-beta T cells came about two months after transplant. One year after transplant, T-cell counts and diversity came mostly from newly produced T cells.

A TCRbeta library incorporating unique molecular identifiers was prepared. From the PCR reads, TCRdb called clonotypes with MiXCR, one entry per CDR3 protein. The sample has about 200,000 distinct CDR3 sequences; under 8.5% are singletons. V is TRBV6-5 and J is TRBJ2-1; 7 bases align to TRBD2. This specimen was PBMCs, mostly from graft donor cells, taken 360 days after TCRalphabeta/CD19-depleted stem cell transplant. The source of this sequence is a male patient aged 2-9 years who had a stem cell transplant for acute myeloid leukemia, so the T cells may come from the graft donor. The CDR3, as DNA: TGTGCCAGCAGTTGGGGAGCGGGGAGTAGGAATGAGCAGTTCTTC. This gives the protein CASSWGAGSRNEQFF.